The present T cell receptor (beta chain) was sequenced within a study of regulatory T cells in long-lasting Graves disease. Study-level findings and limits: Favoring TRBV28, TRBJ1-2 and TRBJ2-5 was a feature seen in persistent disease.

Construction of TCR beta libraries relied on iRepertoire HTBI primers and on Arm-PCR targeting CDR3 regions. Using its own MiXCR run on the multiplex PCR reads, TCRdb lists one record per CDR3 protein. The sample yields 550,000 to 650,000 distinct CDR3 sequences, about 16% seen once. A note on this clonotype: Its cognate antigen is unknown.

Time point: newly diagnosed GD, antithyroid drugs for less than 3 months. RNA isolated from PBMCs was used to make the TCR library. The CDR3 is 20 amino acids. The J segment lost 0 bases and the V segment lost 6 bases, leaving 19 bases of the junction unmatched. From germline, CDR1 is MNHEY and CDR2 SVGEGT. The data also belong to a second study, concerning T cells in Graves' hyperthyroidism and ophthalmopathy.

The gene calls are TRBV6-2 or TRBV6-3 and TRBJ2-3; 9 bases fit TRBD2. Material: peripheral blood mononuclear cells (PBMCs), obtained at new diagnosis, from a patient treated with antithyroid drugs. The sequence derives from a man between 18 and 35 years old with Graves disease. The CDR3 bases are TGTGCCAGCAGATCCCCGGGGGTAGCGGGAGTCCGCACTAGCACAGATACGCAGTATTTT. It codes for CASRSPGVAGVRTSTDTQYF.